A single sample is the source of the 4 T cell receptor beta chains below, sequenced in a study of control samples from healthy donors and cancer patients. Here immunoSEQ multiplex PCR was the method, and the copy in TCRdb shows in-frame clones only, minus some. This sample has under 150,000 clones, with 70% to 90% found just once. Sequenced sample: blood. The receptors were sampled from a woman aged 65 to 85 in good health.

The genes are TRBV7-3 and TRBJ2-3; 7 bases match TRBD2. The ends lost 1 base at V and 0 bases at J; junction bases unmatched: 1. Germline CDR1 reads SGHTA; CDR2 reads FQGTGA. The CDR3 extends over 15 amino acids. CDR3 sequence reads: CASSLNGGSTDTQYF. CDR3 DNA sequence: TGTGCCAGCAGCTTAAACGGGGGGAGCACAGATACGCAGTATTTT.

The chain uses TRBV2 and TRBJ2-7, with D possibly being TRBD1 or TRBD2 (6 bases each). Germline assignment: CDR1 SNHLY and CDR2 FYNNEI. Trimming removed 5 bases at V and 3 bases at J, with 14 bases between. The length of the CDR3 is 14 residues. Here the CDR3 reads CASSMGAGIYEQYF. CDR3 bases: TGTGCCAGCAGTATGGGGGCGGGGATCTACGAGCAGTACTTC.

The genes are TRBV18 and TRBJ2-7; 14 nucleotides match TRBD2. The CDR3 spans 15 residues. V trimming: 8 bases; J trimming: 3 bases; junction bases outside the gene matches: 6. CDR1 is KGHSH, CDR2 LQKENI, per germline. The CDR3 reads CASAQTSGGGYEQYF. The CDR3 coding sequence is TGTGCCAGCGCCCAGACTAGCGGGGGGGGCTACGAGCAGTACTTC.

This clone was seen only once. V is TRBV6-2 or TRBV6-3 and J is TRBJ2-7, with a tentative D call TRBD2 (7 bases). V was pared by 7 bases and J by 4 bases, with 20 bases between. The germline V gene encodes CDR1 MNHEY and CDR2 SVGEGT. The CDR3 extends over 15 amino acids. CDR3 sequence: CASTPYRGGGYEQYF. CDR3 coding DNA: TGTGCCAGCACCCCATATCGAGGGGGGGGGTACGAGCAGTACTTC.